Presented here are 19 T cell receptor beta chains from one specimen sequenced in a study of shared clonotypes between healthy human individuals. Some clones are missing from TCRdb's copy, which holds only in-frame ones; the method was immunoSEQ multiplex PCR. The table lists more than 500,000 clones, approximately 94% of them singletons. Sample: naive CD4+ T cells sorted from blood. Sample subset: CD45RA+ positively selected. These TCRs come from a woman in her twenties or thirties in good health.

The V gene is TRBV28, the J gene TRBJ2-5; weak D call: TRBD2 (5 bases). CDR3 length equals 12 residues. V was shortened by 7 bases and J by 2 bases, with 8 bases between the two germline ends. Germline CDR1 reads MDHEN; CDR2 reads SYDVKM. In DNA, the CDR3 is TGTGCCAGCAAGACGGGACAAGAGACCCAGTACTTC. Translating gives CASKTGQETQYF.

The rearrangement links TRBV4-1 to TRBJ2-1; 8 nucleotides line up with TRBD1. Germline lookup yields CDR1 MGHRA and CDR2 YSYEKL. The CDR3 contains 19 residues. V dropped 3 bases and J dropped 7; count of bases not matched to a gene: 20. This chain's CDR3 is CASSQVYRGTGLGWNEQFF. CDR3 in DNA: TGCGCCAGCAGCCAGGTTTACCGTGGGACAGGTCTAGGGTGGAATGAGCAGTTCTTC.

The V gene is TRBV15, the J gene TRBJ2-3, with D tentatively TRBD1 (5 bases). V lost 5 bases, J lost 2 bases, and 14 bases lay in between. The CDR3 is made up of 15 amino acids. CDR1 LNHNV and CDR2 YYDKDF come from the germline V gene (reference sequence). CDR3 loop: CATSGTDRPTDTQYF. The CDR3 nucleotides are TGTGCCACCAGCGGAACAGACAGACCCACAGATACGCAGTATTTT.

The chain combines TRBV30 with TRBJ2-1; 11 bases map to TRBD2. The CDR3 is 15 amino acids. The junction had 6 bases not matched to a gene; V was cut back by 3 bases and J by 5 bases. Germline CDR1 and CDR2: GTSNPN and SVGIG (reference sequence). This CDR3 is CAWSPGLAANNEQFF. CDR3 bases: TGTGCCTGGAGCCCGGGACTAGCGGCCAACAATGAGCAGTTCTTC.

The chain employs TRBV5-4 and TRBJ2-7; D perhaps matches TRBD2 (5 bases). The CDR3 runs to 15 residues. Germline V lookup: CDR1 SGHNT, CDR2 YYREEE (reference sequence). The V and J ends lost 0 bases and 4 bases respectively, with 14 bases between them. CDR3 in amino acids: CASSLGGAEPYEQYF. CDR3 DNA sequence: TGTGCCAGCAGCTTGGGCGGAGCGGAGCCGTACGAGCAGTACTTC.

The rearrangement uses TRBV6-1 and TRBJ2-7, with 10 bases aligning to TRBD2. V shed 5 bases, J shed 2 bases, and the junction held 3 bases outside the gene matches. Per germline, CDR1 MNHNS and CDR2 SASEGT. The CDR3 is 14 residues long. The CDR3 DNA reads TGTGCCAGCAGTCTAGCGGGGGATACCTACGAGCAGTACTTC. It is translated as CASSLAGDTYEQYF.

The rearrangement uses TRBV28 and TRBJ1-5, with 9 positions matching TRBD1. In germline, CDR1 is MDHEN, CDR2 SYDVKM. J was trimmed by 0 bases and V by 6 bases; bases with no gene match: 9. This CDR3 comprises 17 residues. The CDR3 here is CASSPGQGLYSNQPQHF. The DNA for the CDR3 is TGTGCCAGCAGCCCGGGACAGGGCTTGTATAGCAATCAGCCCCAGCATTTT.

This chain links TRBV29-1 with TRBJ2-7, with a tentative D call TRBD1 (6 bases). The CDR3 has 12 residues. Trimming stripped 5 bases from V and 4 bases from J, with 12 bases between. Germline V gives CDR1 SQVTM, CDR2 ANQGSEA. CDR3 sequence (DNA): TGCAGCGTTCGGACAGAGACTTACGAGCAGTACTTC. This gives the protein CSVRTETYEQYF.

The chain couples TRBV7-2 to TRBJ1-5; D may be TRBD1 (6 bases). The CDR3 runs to 15 residues. V was shortened by 5 bases and J by 7 bases, with 18 bases between the two germline ends. Germline CDR1 reads SGHTA; CDR2 reads FQGNSA. CDR3 sequence: CASSPRTAAGQPQHF. CDR3 sequence (DNA): TGTGCCAGCAGCCCTCGGACAGCTGCTGGGCAGCCCCAGCATTTT.

The chain recombines TRBV6-5 with TRBJ2-3; TRBD2 matches at 8 bases. Trimming took 2 bases from V and 10 from J; bases not matched to a gene: 5. CDR3 length: 13 residues. Germline values: CDR1 MNHEY, CDR2 SVGAGI. The CDR3 DNA sequence: TGTGCCAGCAGTTACGAAAGCGGGAGTTCGCAGTATTTT. Its protein is CASSYESGSSQYF.

The J gene is TRBJ2-6, the V gene TRBV5-1, with D possibly matching TRBD1 (6 bases). Germline-derived CDR1 and CDR2 are SGHRS and YFSETQ. Trimming removed 0 bases from V and 0 bases from J, with 10 bases in between. This CDR3 is built from 17 residues. The CDR3 is CASSLVGQVSGANVLTF. The CDR3 DNA is TGCGCCAGCAGCTTGGTGGGACAAGTCTCTGGGGCCAACGTCCTGACTTTC.

The chain is built from TRBV19 and TRBJ2-7; possibly TRBD2 for D (6 bases). Trimming removed 3 bases from V and 7 bases from J, with 16 bases in between. CDR3 length equals 14 residues. Germline V gene data show CDR1 as LNHDA and CDR2 as SQIVND (reference sequence). Here the CDR3 reads CASSITGTRVEQYF. Here the CDR3 DNA reads TGTGCCAGTAGTATCACCGGGACTCGAGTGGAGCAGTACTTC.

Regarding this clone: The sample carries other DNA sequences with the same CDR3. The CDR3: CASSPRAQETQYF. The CDR3 DNA reads TGTGCCAGCTCACCACGGGCACAAGAGACCCAGTACTTC. The genes are TRBV18 and TRBJ2-5; D gene ambiguous. V lost 1 base to trimming and J lost 2 bases, with 5 bases between them. CDR3 length equals 13 residues. CDR1 is KGHSH and CDR2 is LQKENI in the germline V gene.

The chain combines TRBV4-1 with TRBJ1-1; D is undetermined. The V end lost 1 base, the J end lost 8 bases, and 11 bases lay between the germline ends. CDR3 size: 13 residues. Per germline, CDR1 MGHRA and CDR2 YSYEKL. The CDR3: CASSQVRLREAFF. The CDR3 DNA reads TGCGCCAGCAGCCAAGTACGGCTACGGGAAGCTTTCTTT.

The chain employs TRBV27 and TRBJ1-2; the D is unclear. The ends were cut back, 5 bases at V and 0 bases at J, with 7 bases in the middle. The germline CDR1 and CDR2 sequences are MNHEY and SMNVEV (reference sequence). The length of the CDR3 is 13 residues. CDR3 sequence reads: CASSMDPNYGYTF. In DNA, the CDR3 is TGTGCCAGCAGTATGGACCCTAACTATGGCTACACCTTC.

This chain joins TRBV28 and TRBJ2-7, with 10 positions matching TRBD2. Germline V gene lookup returns CDR1 MDHEN and CDR2 SYDVKM. The CDR3 has 16 amino acids. V dropped 1 base and J dropped 2; count of bases not matched to a gene: 5. DNA of the CDR3: TGTGCCAGCAGTTTATCGGGTAGCGGGGGGACCTACGAGCAGTACTTC. The encoded protein is CASSLSGSGGTYEQYF.

V is TRBV11-3 and J is TRBJ2-7, with 7 bases matching TRBD1. V lost 5 bases and J lost 3; bases outside the gene matches: 7. There are 14 residues in the CDR3. Germline-derived CDR1 and CDR2 are SGHNT and YENEEA. In DNA form, the CDR3 reads TGTGCCAGCAGCGTGACAGGGTCTGGCTACGAGCAGTACTTC. Encoded protein: CASSVTGSGYEQYF.

The table lists this clone with a count of one. The chain carries TRBV4-1 and TRBJ1-4, with 7 bases lining up with TRBD1. The trim removed 4 bases at V and 8 bases at J, leaving 1 base unmatched. In germline, CDR1 is MGHRA, CDR2 YSYEKL. CDR3 length equals 12 residues. The CDR3 DNA is TGCGCCAGCAGCCGACAGGGCGAAAAACTGTTTTTT. Translated: CASSRQGEKLFF.

V is TRBV4-1 and J is TRBJ1-4; D ambiguous. Trimming stripped 5 bases from V and 8 bases from J, with 9 bases between. Germline lookup yields CDR1 MGHRA and CDR2 YSYEKL. There are 12 residues in the CDR3. CDR3 amino acids: CASSVLGEKLFF. Here the CDR3 DNA reads TGCGCCAGCAGCGTATTAGGGGAAAAACTGTTTTTT.